This T cell receptor (beta chain) was sequenced for a study of identical twins (TCRdb year 2016). Regarding the study in general: To test whether fetal clonotypes persist, the study used deep sequencing on TCR alpha and beta repertoires from monozygotic twins, unrelated adults of various ages, and cord blood. To rule out contamination, the twin experiments were replicated at different times with different library preparation protocols.

From the cysteine through the phenylalanine, the CDR3 covers 12 amino acids. Only CDR3 DNA remains: 36 bases, in frame from the first base. V was cut back by 0 bases and J by 7 bases, leaving a gap of 7 bases between them. The germline V gene (reference sequence) provides CDR1 GTSNPN and CDR2 SVGIG. Every donor was a healthy Caucasian. Three unrelated non-twin adults were additionally sequenced: a male aged 18 to 30, a male aged 50 to 59 and a female aged 50 to 59. Using Miltenyi CD45RO+ enrichment and human naive T-cell isolation kits, memory (CD45RO+) and naive T cells were isolated from PBMC. As for this clonotype: Its binding antigen is unknown. The input lacks base qualities; no much larger clone sits a single base away.

Beyond this particular receptor, the publication reports: Compared with coincidental sharing between unrelated individuals, out-of-frame TCR alpha sequences shared between twins had an excess of sequences with low generation probability. Recombination models systematically underestimated out-of-frame TCR alpha sharing in monozygotic twins but agreed with sharing between unrelated individuals. In beta out-of-frame sequences, excess twin sharing was weaker, because having fewer shared sequences lowered the signal-to-noise ratio. Invariant T cells such as MAIT and iNKT could partly confound zero-insertion analyses, although diverse VJ usage argued against such confounding for most clonotypes. Fewer insertions were carried by abundant cord blood beta clonotypes, a similar but weaker trend appeared in young adult naive repertoires, and no such trend appeared in memory repertoires. Conclusions relied on cross-sectional statistical analysis, since the same donors could not be followed over many years.

The protocol used for the library was 5' RACE. The instrument given in TCRdb is Illumina HiSeq 2000. Template switching introduced a universal primer binding site; the final cDNA contained a unique molecular identifier, enabling accurate counting of TCR cDNA molecules. First-strand cDNA for TCR alpha and beta chains was synthesized from specific primers in the conserved constant-segment region. To control for contamination, each cDNA library was double barcoded with a SMART-Mk sample barcode plus Illumina barcodes. TruSeq adapter sequences along with Illumina sample barcodes were introduced in two successive PCR steps. TCR alpha and beta cDNA libraries were sequenced on the Illumina HiSeq platform with custom primers. Concerning the study's data processing: Unique molecular identifiers were extracted from raw reads with MiGEC, and CDR3 positions were determined with MiXCR. Recombination models were inferred per individual with the repgenHMM and IGoR tools using an EM algorithm. The analysis of shared clonotypes was done with the tcR package in R, with sharing normalized by the product of cloneset sizes. To study raw recombination without the effects of thymic and clonal selection, out-of-frame nonproductive sequences were analyzed. TCRdb reprocessed the public reads (quality trimming at Q25 with fastp, clone calling with MiXCR) and kept in-frame beta chains. Rows with one shared CDR3 protein collapse into an entry with the most common genes and DNA. The V and J calls here are based on TCRdb, not the publication. For this sample there are 350,000 to 500,000 distinct CDR3 sequences; around 18% appear just once. The ten largest clones add up to roughly 12% of the sample.

This chain joins TRBV30 to TRBJ1-5; perhaps TRBD1 is the D gene, with 6 bases matching. Sequences were obtained from naive T cells sorted from blood. What the cell subset or site label conveys for this sample: cells isolated with a human naive T-cell isolation kit. The sequence was obtained from a man between 50 and 59 years old in good health. Read as DNA, the sequence is TGTGCCTGGAGTGTACAGGGCCAGCCCCAGCATTTT. It translates as CAWSVQGQPQHF.